This T cell receptor beta chain was identified during a study of cytomegalovirus exposure and HLA in healthy donors (dated by TCRdb to 2016 to 2017). A note on the overall study: According to an earlier analysis of a few hundred of the donors, 200 million or so T cells yielded 100 million or so unique TCR beta sequences and about 300 Gb of sequence data. Approximately 310 gigabases of sequencing data and tens of millions of unique TCR sequences were included in an early release covering 550 to 650 HLA-typed donors. The genetic ancestry cluster associated with self-reported Caucasian donors included approximately 85% of the 398 genotyped donors. The study was designed to test whether signatures of past pathogen exposure could be identified by cataloging public T cell receptors. Using immunosequencing, the study profiled T cell repertoires from fewer than 850 subjects and related those repertoires to cytomegalovirus serostatus. Along with the roughly 710-subject first cohort, a separate validation cohort of over 90 different subjects was used. High-throughput TCR immunosequencing, statistical association of individual TCRs with disease status, and machine learning were combined to predict cytomegalovirus infection status. A later analysis re-examined previously published TCR beta repertoires from more than 650 donors and added high-resolution HLA genotyping to investigate patterns of TCR occurrence. In the later analysis, no new phenotypic data were used to find candidate immune exposures; instead, reliance was placed on TCR beta sequences and their occurrence across donors. To decide whether each TCR beta V gene segment behaved as functional or pseudogenic, an earlier analysis of approximately 620 of the donors relied on high-throughput TCR beta sequencing. Donor age, sex, ethnicity and CMV serostatus were compiled together with the repertoire data. A later genetic analysis took genome-wide SNP genotypes for about 55% of the roughly 700 donors and used that subset as a discovery cohort. All discovery cohort repertoires had been generated using a single sequencing platform. HLA typing covered class I and class II loci at four-digit resolution. The number of typed donors differed by locus: 629-630 for A, B, C, DRB1 and DQB1; approximately 520 for DQA1; around 610 for DPA1; and approximately 450 for DPB1. Because of strong linkage in the cohort, roughly five DR-DQ haplotypes were treated as single units for association and clustering. On average, roughly 240,000 unique TCR beta nucleotide sequences were sequenced per donor among roughly 430 genotyped donors of the cohort, with roughly 20% of those sequences being non-productive.

As regards this clone: Its specific antigen is unknown. No base qualities exist here, and no much larger clone lies one base off it.

Library method: the immunoSEQ multiplex PCR assay. A mixture of 60 forward primers for TCR Vbeta segments and 13 reverse primers for TCR Jbeta segments was used in the multiplex PCR. Amplification of the CDR3 region of rearranged TCR beta genes was performed with a multiplex PCR assay on genomic DNA. The Illumina HiSeq System was used to sequence the amplified TCR beta libraries as 87-base-pair reads. On the study's bioinformatics: A later analysis counted about 80 million unique TCR beta chains across the 666 repertoires, and around 9.9 million of these chains were shared by at least two donors. To remove PCR and sequencing errors, raw reads were error-corrected and collapsed into unique sequences using a nearest-neighbor algorithm that merged closely related sequences. V, D and J gene segments were assigned by aligning CDR3 sequences to IMGT reference sequences. For a sequence to be retained, at least a six-nucleotide match to both a V gene segment and a J gene segment was required. A rearrangement was called productive if the CDR3 had no stop codons and remained in frame with V and J, and every other rearrangement was called non-productive. CDR3 was defined according to IMGT convention as the region running from the second conserved V-encoded cysteine to the conserved J-encoded phenylalanine. The earlier analysis of 450 to 750 of the donors excluded any sequence lacking an unambiguous match to a single V gene segment. An earlier analysis of roughly 590 of the donors called V segments functional above 56.7% productive rearrangements and segregating when the between-donor standard deviation exceeded 5%. A statistical classification framework was developed to diagnose cytomegalovirus status using the catalog of TCR beta chain sequences. V and J gene assignment, in a later analysis, came from comparing TCR nucleotide sequences with IMGT/GENE-DB human TR gene sequences. A later analysis assigned CDR3 sequences and most-parsimonious VDJ recombination scenarios with the TCRdist pipeline. A later analysis defined each TCR beta chain by its CDR3 amino acid sequence plus V-gene family, and excluded reads lacking a unique V-gene family. A later analysis removed 550 to 650 highly shared, low-generation-probability nucleotide sequences to deal with suspected cross-contamination and a sequencing artifact. For each public chain, a later analysis derived a clonal expansion index from normalized ranks of inferred template counts within each repertoire. In a later analysis, generation probabilities were computed with a VDJ recombination model fitted to out-of-frame rearrangements, and the resulting probabilities were checked against IGoR. A later analysis scored TCR-TCR, TCR-HLA and TCR-CMV co-occurrence with hypergeometric tests, applying a repertoire-size bias correction to TCR pairs. False discovery rates were estimated in a later analysis by permuting HLA or CMV assignments 20 times. In a later analysis, co-occurring TCRs were grouped with DBSCAN, and TCRdist sequence similarity was added when clustering was performed within HLA-allele-positive subsets. For co-occurrence clustering, repertoires with fewer than 30,000 or more than 120,000 public chains were excluded, along with roughly 5 repertoires with anomalous nucleotide sharing. The source is immuneACCESS, and TCRdb retained only in-frame sequences with V and J called. Part of the clones is not carried over; for the studies checked, unresolved V genes explain less than half of this, and the remainder is unexplained. V and J calls and clone size are those listed in that table; D and trimming were worked out from the DNA. Recorded for this sample are approximately 130,000 clones; roughly 87% of them occurred a single time. Around 1.5% of the sample is taken by the ten largest.

Paper-wide results and their limitations: A group of highly shared sequence variants was considered likely to be a technical artifact of the sequencing pipeline. According to the authors, the approach could potentially be generalized to other disease states and immunological phenotypes. Seventeen rarely observed V segments, including chromosome 9 orphons, were excluded from the earlier analysis of a few hundred of the donors because counts were too low. According to a later analysis, parvovirus B19, influenza, CMV and Epstein-Barr virus appeared linked to several top co-occurrence clusters. Most TCR sequences were observed very rarely across donors, whereas some public TCRs were present in many individuals. V-gene and J-gene trimming of TCR beta chains was associated with a missense DCLRE1C variant in a later genetic analysis, and the association was replicated in an independent cohort. Specific HLA alleles were associated with over 15,000 TCR beta sequences at a false discovery rate of 0.05 in a later analysis. The presence/absence analyses assumed that sequencing depth was roughly uniform across donors, and that assumption may not be true. A later analysis found that TCR association rates varied across HLA loci, with DRB1 alleles showing the most associated TCRs and HLA-C alleles the fewest. In this cohort, only TCR beta chains were sequenced, and detectable features were limited by the absence of alpha or paired-chain data. Because some donors lacked HLA typing at each locus, the association tests relied only on the typed subset. When HLA alleles, especially DR and DQ, strongly co-occurred, TCR associations were difficult to assign to individual alleles. In the study, around 160 TCR beta chains were listed as associated with cytomegalovirus. In both the original and validation cohorts, the classifier was reported to diagnose cytomegalovirus status with high specificity and sensitivity. Compared with the roughly 700-donor mean, donors in an Asian-associated ancestry cluster had fewer N-insertions in productive TCRs, according to a later genetic analysis. The 87-base-pair reads could not distinguish some IMGT-functional V segments, including TRBV6-2 and TRBV6-3, so those segments were excluded. In a later analysis, most CMV-associated TCR beta chains were found to appear HLA-restricted, with HLA associations seemingly driven largely by CMV exposure. Linkage disequilibrium might explain the correlated functional status among segregating V segments, but an unknown experimental factor could not be excluded. CMV serostatus was the only immune exposure information available for the cohort. Compared with equally common non-associated chains, HLA-associated TCR beta chains in a later analysis were more clonally expanded and had lower generation probabilities. An earlier analysis of approximately 590 of the donors showed that most TCR beta V segments appeared in productive rearrangements either about 90% or about 30% of the time, which broadly matched IMGT annotations. A further reported finding was that TCR beta sequences accurately predicted the HLA-A and HLA-B alleles for most subjects in the first cohort. In vitro tests confirmed that three of the cytomegalovirus-associated TCR beta chains recognize cytomegalovirus antigens.

Sequences MNHNY (CDR1) and SVGAGI (CDR2) are obtained from the germline V gene (reference sequence). The CDR3 runs 13 residues from the cysteine to the phenylalanine. This entry keeps only the CDR3 DNA: 39 bases, framed from base 1. V drops 11 bases and J drops 7 bases, leaving 18 bases in between. In total, 630 or so healthy bone marrow donors made up the cohort. At the time of sampling, all cohort members were nominally healthy, though unrecorded immune exposures were likely present. The donor tested CMV seronegative and was one of the 352 seronegative cohort members. Every donor gave a peripheral blood sample, and the peripheral blood mononuclear cells from that sample were used for TCR beta sequencing. The Qiagen DNeasy Blood Extraction Kit was used to extract genomic DNA from the blood cell samples.

The receptor chain draws on TRBV6-6 and TRBJ1-5, and TRBD1 may be the D gene, going by 5 matching bases. The clonotype comes from a woman aged 18 to 35 in good health and CMV-seronegative. Material for sequencing was PBMCs. The nucleotides are TGTGCCGGATCTCAGGGTGTCGGGCAGCCCCAGCATTTT. Its protein reads: CAGSQGVGQPQHF.